This section outlines one T cell receptor beta chain sequence together with its context. This specimen comes from a study of blood T cell repertoires in COVID-19. Study at large: COVID-19 samples from acute and convalescent phases originated in the United States, Italy and Spain. PBMCs, B-cell-depleted T cells, or T cells were the source of the cDNA or gDNA that made up the material.

Original handling: Estimated nucleated cell counts came from reference gene primer amplification. TCRdb's copy holds only in-frame clones and misses some; the assay was immunoSEQ multiplex PCR. The V and J calls and clone size come from that table; D and trimming were worked out from the DNA. The sample includes about 98,000 clones, nearly 90% seen only once; the top ten take about 4.2%. Sequences were obtained from peripheral blood. The sequence was obtained from a man in his 70s with acute or convalescent COVID-19.

The CDR3 loop is CASSFRGRGSLYQPQHF. As DNA, the CDR3 is TGTGCCAGCAGTTTTAGAGGGCGGGGCAGCCTGTATCAGCCCCAGCATTTT. The gene calls are TRBV28 and TRBJ1-5, with TRBD1 as a possible D gene (5 bases). Germline lookup yields CDR1 MDHEN and CDR2 SYDVKM. This CDR3 is built from 17 residues. The V gene lost 3 bases and the J gene lost 5 bases, with 20 bases spanning the gap.